This T cell receptor beta chain was sequenced for a study of blood T cell repertoires in COVID-19. Per the germline V gene, CDR1 is LNHDA and CDR2 is SQIVND (reference sequence). Deletions cut 6 bases from V and 3 bases from J, with 9 bases between. This CDR3 contains 12 residues. Produced via immunoSEQ multiplex PCR; TCRdb's table is partial and in-frame only. The top ten hold about 1.2% of the sample, which has 310,000 or so clones, more than 75% seen once. The sample holds a few counts of this clone. The receptor's source is a man between 65 and 80 years old with acute or convalescent COVID-19. Sequences were obtained from peripheral blood. J is TRBJ2-7 and V is TRBV19; D is unresolved. CDR3 bases: TGTGCCAGTAGGGGCCCGGACTACGAGCAGTACTTC. It specifies CASRGPDYEQYF.